These 21 T cell receptor beta chains originate from one sample sequenced in a study of blood T cell repertoires in COVID-19. Assay used: immunoSEQ multiplex PCR; TCRdb lists only in-frame clones, some missing. The sample yields about 260,000 clones, around 89% seen once. Sequenced: peripheral blood. The source of these receptors is a man between 60 and 75 years old who had recovered from COVID-19.

The chain is built from TRBV15 and TRBJ2-5, with a possible D match to TRBD1 (6 bases). Trimming pared 3 bases from V and 0 bases from J, leaving 14 bases between. CDR1 is LNHNV and CDR2 is YYDKDF in the germline V gene (reference sequence). This CDR3 has 16 residues. CDR3 sequence reads: CATSSYRAEYQETQYF. The CDR3 nucleotides read TGTGCCACCAGCAGTTACAGGGCCGAGTACCAAGAGACCCAGTACTTC.

The table lists this clone with a count of one. The rearrangement links TRBV7-9 to TRBJ2-5; TRBD1 might be the D (5 bases). This CDR3 is 14 amino acids long. Germline V gene data show CDR1 as SEHNR and CDR2 as FQNEAQ (reference sequence). The germline V and J ends were trimmed by 4 bases and 1 base, with 10 bases remaining between them. Here the CDR3 reads CASSSGSGQETQYF. The CDR3 coding sequence is TGTGCCAGCAGCTCAGGGTCTGGCCAAGAGACCCAGTACTTC.

V is TRBV3-1 (or the pseudogene TRBV3-2) and J is TRBJ2-3, with a tentative D call TRBD2 (6 bases). CDR1 and CDR2 (germline): LGHDT, YNNKEL (reference sequence). The V end was cut by 0 bases, the J end by 7 bases, with 14 bases between. The CDR3 runs 15 residues. Here the CDR3 reads CASSQEGRRAYTQYF. In DNA, the CDR3 is TGTGCCAGCAGCCAAGAGGGGAGGAGGGCTTATACGCAGTATTTT.

CDR3 in amino acids: CAWKKPAGSEAEAFF. DNA for the CDR3: TGTGCCTGGAAAAAACCGGCAGGGTCTGAGGCTGAAGCTTTCTTT. The V and J genes are TRBV30 and TRBJ1-1; maybe TRBD1 (5 bases). V was shortened by 4 bases and J by 6 bases, with 21 bases between the two germline ends. The CDR3 spans 15 residues. The germline V gene has CDR1 GTSNPN and CDR2 SVGIG (reference sequence).

V is TRBV10-2 and J is TRBJ1-4, with TRBD1 matching over 9 bases. Germline V CDR1 and CDR2: WSHSY, SAAADI. V shed 1 base, J shed 7 bases, and the junction held 4 bases outside the gene matches. CDR3 length: 15 amino acids. CDR3 amino acids: CASSEYRGLGEKLFF. The CDR3 bases are TGCGCCAGCAGTGAGTACAGGGGGCTCGGTGAAAAACTGTTTTTT.

This chain connects TRBV11-2 to TRBJ2-2; the match to TRBD1 covers 7 bases. CDR1 is SGHAT and CDR2 is FQNNGV in the germline V gene. This CDR3 is built from 15 residues. V was pared by 7 bases and J by 0 bases, with 5 bases of the junction left unmatched. CDR3 loop: CASKTGVSNTGELFF. DNA of the CDR3: TGTGCCAGCAAAACAGGGGTTTCGAACACCGGGGAGCTGTTTTTT.

The sample holds one count of this clone. The CDR3 is CSAGRSGAQHF. The CDR3 region has the DNA TGCAGTGCTGGCCGCTCGGGGGCCCAGCATTTT. The chain carries TRBV20-1 and TRBJ1-5, with a tentative D call TRBD1 (5 bases). This CDR3 contains 11 residues. The V and J ends lost 5 bases and 11 bases respectively, with 13 bases between them. The V gene's germline CDR1 is DFQATT and CDR2 SNEGSKA (reference sequence).

The chain uses TRBV18 and TRBJ2-7, with D possibly being TRBD2 (6 bases). In germline, CDR1 is KGHSH, CDR2 LQKENI. The CDR3 extends over 15 amino acids. V lost 8 bases and J lost 5, with 22 bases in between. CDR3 residues: CASNHGEKRVHEQYF. CDR3 DNA: TGTGCCAGCAACCACGGGGAAAAGCGGGTCCACGAGCAGTACTTC.

A note on this clone: The germline gene is not matched at one end of the junction; a read error may be the cause. The rearrangement joins TRBV11-1 to TRBJ2-5; 8 bases fit TRBD1. The CDR3 consists of 15 residues. Germline CDR1 and CDR2: SGHAT and FQDESV (reference sequence). Written as DNA, the CDR3 is TGTGCCAGCAACTTAGGACAGGGAGGCCAAGAGACCCAGTACTTC. Protein: CASNLGQGGQETQYF.

The chain uses TRBV18 and TRBJ2-2, with 8 positions matching TRBD1. The germline gives CDR1 KGHSH, CDR2 LQKENI. The J segment lost 5 bases and the V segment lost 2 bases, leaving 7 bases of the junction unmatched. This CDR3 region has 16 residues. In nucleotides, the CDR3 is TGTGCCAGCTCACCAGGGGCAGGGGGCGCGACCGGGGAGCTGTTTTTT. It translates to CASSPGAGGATGELFF.

The V gene is TRBV7-6, the J gene TRBJ1-4; 11 bases match TRBD1. Germline CDR1 and CDR2: SGHVS and FNYEAQ. This CDR3 spans 15 amino acids. The V gene end was trimmed by 5 bases and the J gene end by 4 bases; junction bases not matched to a gene: 3. The CDR3 loop reads CASSLGTGGNEKLFF. CDR3 DNA: TGTGCCAGCAGCCTCGGGACAGGGGGTAATGAAAAACTGTTTTTT.

This rearrangement joins TRBV5-6 to TRBJ2-7; D gene ambiguous. CDR3 size: 13 residues. The germline V and J ends were trimmed by 1 base and 2 bases, with 7 bases remaining between them. Per germline, CDR1 SGHDT and CDR2 YYEEEE. The CDR3 here is CASSLWQAYEQYF. CDR3 bases: TGTGCCAGCAGCTTGTGGCAGGCCTACGAGCAGTACTTC.

V gene TRBV7-9 combines with J gene TRBJ2-1, with unresolved D. Germline V lookup: CDR1 SEHNR, CDR2 FQNEAQ (reference sequence). Trimming removed 4 bases from V and 5 bases from J, with 9 bases in between. This CDR3 spans 13 amino acids. CDR3 amino acids: CASSSSHNNEQFF. For the CDR3, the DNA is TGTGCCAGCAGCTCCTCCCACAACAATGAGCAGTTCTTC.

The chain carries TRBV9 and TRBJ2-1; 10 bases match TRBD2. The CDR3 extends over 16 amino acids. CDR1 SGDLS and CDR2 YYNGEE come from the germline V gene. With V trimmed by 4 bases and J by 6 bases, 10 bases remained unmatched. The CDR3 protein is CASSLPLAGGGNEQFF. CDR3 DNA: TGTGCCAGCAGCCTCCCCTTAGCGGGGGGAGGCAATGAGCAGTTCTTC.

The V call is TRBV9, the J call TRBJ2-7; D remains unclear. CDR3 length: 13 residues. The V end lost 4 bases, the J end lost 5 bases, and 13 bases lay between the germline ends. The V gene's germline CDR1 is SGDLS and CDR2 YYNGEE. CDR3 in amino acids: CASSPSRSHEQYF. The CDR3 coding sequence is TGTGCCAGCAGCCCATCTAGGTCCCACGAGCAGTACTTC.

This chain joins TRBV5-5 and TRBJ2-3; TRBD1 is a possible D gene (6 bases). V was shortened by 3 bases and J by 8 bases, with 13 bases between the two germline ends. The germline gives CDR1 SGHKS, CDR2 YYEKEE (reference sequence). This CDR3 comprises 13 residues. Written as DNA, the CDR3 is TGTGCCAGCAGCTCCCAGGGGATCGGTACGCAGTATTTT. Protein product: CASSSQGIGTQYF.

The chain has TRBV9 and TRBJ1-1, with a weak D call TRBD1 (6 bases). Germline-derived CDR1 and CDR2 are SGDLS and YYNGEE. V was pared by 0 bases and J by 3 bases, with 6 bases between. The CDR3 length is 13 residues. This CDR3 reads CASSVAGDTEAFF. In DNA form, the CDR3 reads TGTGCCAGCAGCGTAGCAGGGGACACTGAAGCTTTCTTT. Full variable domain (missing parts from reference TRBV9 and TRBJ1-1): DSGVTQTPKHLITATGQRVTLRCSPRSGDLSVYWYQQSLDQGLQFLIQYYNGEERAKGNILERFSAQQFPDLHSELNLSSLELGDSALYFCASSVAGDTEAFFGQGTRLTVV.

This clone came up many times. V usage is TRBV6-5 and J usage is TRBJ1-2, with D possibly being TRBD1 (5 bases). Trimming took off 0 bases at V and 4 bases at J, with 12 bases between the two ends. Germline assignment: CDR1 MNHEY and CDR2 SVGAGI. The CDR3 totals 15 residues. CDR3 bases: TGTGCCAGCAGTTACTCGCTGGGACTGTTCTATGGCTACACCTTC. Protein sequence: CASSYSLGLFYGYTF.

The chain joins TRBV5-6 to TRBJ1-6, with 8 bases matching TRBD1. Losses at the gene ends were 3 bases for V and 4 bases for J; bases not matched to a gene: 6. The CDR3 extends over 16 amino acids. CDR1 is SGHDT, CDR2 YYEEEE, per germline. The CDR3 DNA reads as TGTGCCAGCAGCTCCGGACAGGGAGGGTATAATTCACCCCTCCACTTT. Translated, it gives CASSSGQGGYNSPLHF.

The gene calls are TRBV19 and TRBJ1-1; D call uncertain. There are 14 residues in the CDR3. Germline values: CDR1 LNHDA, CDR2 SQIVND (reference sequence). V was shortened by 1 base and J by 0 bases, with 6 bases between the two germline ends. CDR3 DNA sequence: TGTGCCAGTAGTATAGGACGGGTGAACACTGAAGCTTTCTTT. The encoded protein is CASSIGRVNTEAFF.

V gene TRBV3-1 (or the pseudogene TRBV3-2) combines with J gene TRBJ1-2; 9 bases agree with TRBD1. V lost 4 bases to trimming and J lost 6 bases; unmatched junction nucleotides: 12. CDR1 is LGHDT, CDR2 YNNKEL, per germline (reference sequence). The CDR3 is made up of 16 amino acids. The CDR3 DNA is TGTGCCAGCAGCCCGATACAGGGGGCGCGAACCAATGGCTACACCTTC. Residues: CASSPIQGARTNGYTF.